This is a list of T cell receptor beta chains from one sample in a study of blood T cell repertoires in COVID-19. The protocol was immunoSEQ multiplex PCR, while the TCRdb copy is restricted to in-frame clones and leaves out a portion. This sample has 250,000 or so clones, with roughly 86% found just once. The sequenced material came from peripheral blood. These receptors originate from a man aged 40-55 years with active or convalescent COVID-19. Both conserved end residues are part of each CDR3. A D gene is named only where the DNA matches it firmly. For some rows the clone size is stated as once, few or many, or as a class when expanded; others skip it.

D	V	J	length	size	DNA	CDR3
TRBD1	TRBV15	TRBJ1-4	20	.	TGTGCCACCAGCAGCCTGACGGGACAGGGGATCCCCTCAACTAATGAAAAACTGTTTTTT	CATSSLTGQGIPSTNEKLFF
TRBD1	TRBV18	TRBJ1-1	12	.	TGTGCCAGCTCACCCGACAGGGCAGAAGCTTTCTTT	CASSPDRAEAFF
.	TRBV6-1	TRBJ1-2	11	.	TGTGCCAGCAGTGAAAATCTTGGCTACACCTTC	CASSENLGYTF
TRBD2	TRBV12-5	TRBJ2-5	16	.	TGTGCTAGTGGTCCTAACCGAGCTAGCGGGGGAGAGACCCAGTACTTC	CASGPNRASGGETQYF
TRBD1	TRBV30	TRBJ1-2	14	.	TGTGCCTGGAGAGTTGCAGGGGGCGGTTTCGCTGCCACCTTC	CAWRVAGGGFAATF
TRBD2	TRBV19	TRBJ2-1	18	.	TGTGCCAGTAGTATAGTTGGGTACGGCGGGAGGGACTACAATGAGCAGTTCTTC	CASSIVGYGGRDYNEQFF
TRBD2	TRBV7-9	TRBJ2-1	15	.	TGTGCCAGCAGCTCTCCATGGGGGGGTGACAATGAGCAGTTCTTC	CASSSPWGGDNEQFF
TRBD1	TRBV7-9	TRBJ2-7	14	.	TGTGCCAGCAGCTTAGAGACAGGGGTAGACGAGCAGTACTTC	CASSLETGVDEQYF
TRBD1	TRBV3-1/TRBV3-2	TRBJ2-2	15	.	TGTGCCAGCAGCCAAAGGACAGGGAACACCGGGGAGCTGTTTTTT	CASSQRTGNTGELFF
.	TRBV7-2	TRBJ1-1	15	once	TGTGCCAGCAGCTTAGTACACGGGGGGGAGACTGAAGCTTTCTTT	CASSLVHGGETEAFF
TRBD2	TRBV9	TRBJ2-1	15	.	TGTGCCAGCAGCCCGCTAGGACTAGCGGGGGATAAGCAGTTCTTC	CASSPLGLAGDKQFF
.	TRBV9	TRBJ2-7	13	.	TGTGCCAGCAGCCTTTCGGCAGGGTCCGAGCAGTACTTC	CASSLSAGSEQYF
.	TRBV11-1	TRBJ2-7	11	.	TGTGCCACGGGCTCCAGGAGGGAGCAGTACTTC	CATGSRREQYF
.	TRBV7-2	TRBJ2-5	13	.	TGTGCCAGCAGCTTAGTCTTAGCAGAGACCCAGTACTTC	CASSLVLAETQYF
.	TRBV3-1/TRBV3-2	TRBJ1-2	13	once	TGTGCCAGCAGCCAAGTCCCCGAGGATGGCTACACCTTC	CASSQVPEDGYTF
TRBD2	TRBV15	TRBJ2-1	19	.	TGTGCCACCAGCAGGAGGGGGCTAGCGGGAGCACTCTCCTACAATGAGCAGTTCTTC	CATSRRGLAGALSYNEQFF
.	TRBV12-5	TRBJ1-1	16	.	TGTGCTAGTGGTTTCGGTACAGGTAATACGAACACTGAAGCTTTCTTT	CASGFGTGNTNTEAFF
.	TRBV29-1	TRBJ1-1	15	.	TGCAGCGTTGTTCTACCGCGGCTGAGGGACACTGAAGCTTTCTTT	CSVVLPRLRDTEAFF
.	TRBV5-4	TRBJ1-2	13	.	TGTGCCAGCAGTTTACAGGGATCCCATGGCTACACCTTC	CASSLQGSHGYTF
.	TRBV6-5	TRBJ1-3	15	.	TGTGCCAGCAGTTACGACAGCAGCTCTGGAAACACCATATATTTT	CASSYDSSSGNTIYF
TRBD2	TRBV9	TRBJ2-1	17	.	TGTGCCAGCAGCGTAGAAAAGACTAGCGGGAGGATGAATGAGCAGTTCTTC	CASSVEKTSGRMNEQFF
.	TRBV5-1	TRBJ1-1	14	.	TGCGCCAGCAGAGCTCAGGGGATGAACACTGAAGCTTTCTTT	CASRAQGMNTEAFF
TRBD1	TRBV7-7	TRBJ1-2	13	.	TGTGCCAGCAGCCCGGGACAGGGGTATGGCTACACCTTC	CASSPGQGYGYTF
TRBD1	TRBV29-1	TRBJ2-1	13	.	TGCAGCGCCGGGACAGGGATTTACAATGAGCAGTTCTTC	CSAGTGIYNEQFF
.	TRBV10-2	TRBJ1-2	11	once	TGCGCCAGCAGTGGGCAGGGAGGCTACACCTTC	CASSGQGGYTF
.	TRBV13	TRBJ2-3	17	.	TGTGCCAGCAGCTTAGGACGGACTACGAAACGGGGGGATACGCAGTATTTT	CASSLGRTTKRGDTQYF
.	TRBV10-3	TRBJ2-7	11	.	TGTGCCACCGACCAGGGGGGCGAGCAGTACTTC	CATDQGGEQYF
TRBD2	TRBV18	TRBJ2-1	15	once	TGTGCCAGCTCGCCCGGGACTAGCGGGAGGGGAGAGCAGTTCTTC	CASSPGTSGRGEQFF